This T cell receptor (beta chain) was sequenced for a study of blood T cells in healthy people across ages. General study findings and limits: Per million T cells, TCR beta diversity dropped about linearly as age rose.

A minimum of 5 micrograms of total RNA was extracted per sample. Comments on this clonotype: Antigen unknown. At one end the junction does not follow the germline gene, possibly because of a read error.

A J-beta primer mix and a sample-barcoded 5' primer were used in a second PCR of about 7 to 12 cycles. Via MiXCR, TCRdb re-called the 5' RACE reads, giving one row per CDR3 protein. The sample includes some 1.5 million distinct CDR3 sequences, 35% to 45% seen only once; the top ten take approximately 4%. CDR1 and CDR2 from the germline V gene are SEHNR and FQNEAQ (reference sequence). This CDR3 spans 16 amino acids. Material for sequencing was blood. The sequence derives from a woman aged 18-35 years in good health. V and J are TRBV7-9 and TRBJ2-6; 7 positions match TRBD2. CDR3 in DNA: TGTGCCAGCAGTGGCACTAGCGCCACTGGGGCCAACGTCATGACTTTC. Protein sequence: CASSGTSATGANVMTF.